This T cell receptor beta chain comes out of a study of blood T cell repertoires in COVID-19. Profiled with immunoSEQ multiplex PCR; TCRdb holds only in-frame clones, not every one. The table records over 35,000 clones, 88% of them present only once. Germline values: CDR1 LGHDT, CDR2 YNNKEL (reference sequence). This CDR3 region has 13 residues. J gave up 4 bases and V 4 bases, and 1 base lay outside the gene matches. Material: peripheral blood. The chain has TRBV3-1 (or the pseudogene TRBV3-2) and TRBJ1-3; 7 nucleotides align to TRBD1. The origin of this receptor is a man aged 45 to 65 with acute or convalescent COVID-19. CDR3 residues: CASSRDRGNTIYF. In DNA form, the CDR3 reads TGTGCCAGCAGCCGGGACAGAGGAAACACCATATATTTT.